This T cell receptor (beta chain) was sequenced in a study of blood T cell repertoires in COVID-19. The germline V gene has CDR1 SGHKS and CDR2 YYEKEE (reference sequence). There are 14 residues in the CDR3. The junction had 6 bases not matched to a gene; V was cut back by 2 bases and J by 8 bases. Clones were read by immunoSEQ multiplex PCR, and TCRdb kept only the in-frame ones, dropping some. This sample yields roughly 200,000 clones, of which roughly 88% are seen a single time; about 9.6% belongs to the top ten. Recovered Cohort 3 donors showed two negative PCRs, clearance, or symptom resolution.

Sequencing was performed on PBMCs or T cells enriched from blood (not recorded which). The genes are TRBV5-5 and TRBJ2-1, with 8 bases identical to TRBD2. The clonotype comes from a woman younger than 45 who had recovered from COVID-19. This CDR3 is CASSFSGSGDEQFF. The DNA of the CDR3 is TGTGCCAGCAGCTTCAGCGGGAGTGGCGATGAGCAGTTCTTC.